What follows describes a single T cell receptor (beta chain). Its antigen is undetermined. The CDR3 runs 14 residues. Trimming pared 5 bases from V and 1 base from J, leaving 11 bases between. Germline V gene lookup returns CDR1 SGHTA and CDR2 FQGTGA. The entry originates in a study of Ad26.COV2.S vaccination and SARS-CoV-2 variants. The study, taken as a whole, reports: Breadth of non-spike TCRs did not differ between vaccinees and placebo recipients. Assessments of TCR breadth and depth may have underestimated the total T cell responses.

Treatment noted: over 15 received Ad26.COV2.S at low or high dose, single or two shots; about 5 received placebo; per-sample allocation not given. Repertoires come from day 63 after the first vaccine or placebo injection. Data came from immunoSEQ multiplex PCR; TCRdb stores just in-frame clones and leaves some out. The sample consists of 440,000 or so clones, roughly nine tenths of them appearing once. The origin of this receptor is a person aged 18-65 years who received the Ad26.COV2.S COVID-19 vaccine or a placebo. Sequencing used peripheral blood, obtained in a trial of Ad26.COV2.S vaccine versus placebo. The chain has TRBV7-3 and TRBJ1-1; a possible D gene is TRBD1 (5 bases). The CDR3 nucleotides are TGTGCCAGCAGCCCTGGACATGAGAACACTGAAGCTTTCTTT. This codes for CASSPGHENTEAFF.